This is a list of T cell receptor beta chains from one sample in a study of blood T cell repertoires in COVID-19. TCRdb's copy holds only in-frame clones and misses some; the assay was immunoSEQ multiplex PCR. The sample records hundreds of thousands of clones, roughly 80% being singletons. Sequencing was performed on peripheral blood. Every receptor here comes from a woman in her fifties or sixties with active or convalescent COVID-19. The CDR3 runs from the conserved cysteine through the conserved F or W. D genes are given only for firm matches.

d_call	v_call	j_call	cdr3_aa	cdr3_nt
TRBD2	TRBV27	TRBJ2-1	CASSKAGEGNEQFF	TGTGCCAGCAGTAAAGCGGGAGAGGGCAATGAGCAGTTCTTC
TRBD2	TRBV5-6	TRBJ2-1	CASSLKGHSKAGGEQFF	TGTGCCAGCAGCTTGAAGGGACATTCCAAAGCGGGAGGTGAGCAGTTCTTC
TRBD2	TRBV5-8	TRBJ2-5	CASSLALSGRETQYF	TGTGCCAGCAGCTTGGCCCTCAGCGGGAGGGAGACCCAGTACTTC
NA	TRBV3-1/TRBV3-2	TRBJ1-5	CASSQDTRYQPQHF	TGTGCCAGCAGCCAAGATACTCGGTATCAGCCCCAGCATTTT
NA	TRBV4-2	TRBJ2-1	CASSQDPLWRRTYNEQFF	TGTGCCAGCAGCCAAGATCCCCTCTGGCGGAGGACCTACAATGAGCAGTTCTTC
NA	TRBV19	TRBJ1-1	CASSIDGGTNTEAFF	TGTGCCAGTAGTATAGACGGGGGGACGAACACTGAAGCTTTCTTT
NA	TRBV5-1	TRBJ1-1	CASSSTTGVGNTEAFF	TGCGCCAGCAGCTCTACCACCGGGGTAGGGAACACTGAAGCTTTCTTT
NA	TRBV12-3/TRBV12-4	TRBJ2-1	CASRGGLNEQFF	TGTGCCAGCAGGGGGGGGCTAAATGAGCAGTTCTTC
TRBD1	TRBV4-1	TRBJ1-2	CASSQDNEDRFFYGYTF	TGCGCCAGCAGCCAAGATAACGAGGACAGGTTCTTCTATGGCTACACCTTC
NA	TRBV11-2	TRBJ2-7	CASSLARYEQYF	TGTGCCAGCAGCTTAGCGCGCTACGAGCAGTACTTC
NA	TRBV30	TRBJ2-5	CAWSPRGETQYF	TGTGCCTGGAGCCCTCGCGGGGAGACCCAGTACTTC
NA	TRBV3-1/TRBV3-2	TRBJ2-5	CASSQSGTYQETQYF	TGTGCCAGCAGCCAGTCAGGAACCTACCAAGAGACCCAGTACTTC